This TCR beta chain comes out of a study of T cells after yellow fever vaccination. Per germline, CDR1 SGHTA and CDR2 FQGNSA. V was trimmed by 1 base and J by 6 bases, leaving 11 bases between them. This CDR3 region has 14 residues. Worth noting for this clonotype: The antigen is undetermined.

Template switching by 5'RACE produced TCR cDNA, adding a universal primer site and UMIs. In TCRdb, the 5' RACE reads were re-called with MiXCR into one record per CDR3 protein. The sample lists 300,000 to 400,000 distinct CDR3 sequences; about an eighth were seen once. Study outcomes and limitations: Bulk-population clonotypes that are abundant could appear as contaminants in FACS-sorted repertoires.

The receptor comes from a man aged 18 to 30 who received the YFV17D yellow fever vaccine. The source was CD4+ T cells sorted from PBMCs, collected 15 days after the yellow fever booster vaccination. The chain uses TRBV7-2 and TRBJ2-3; no firm D call. CDR3 loop: CASSLEFRPDTQYF. In nucleotides, the CDR3 is TGTGCCAGCAGCTTAGAGTTTCGGCCTGATACGCAGTATTTT.